This T cell receptor beta chain derives from a study of cytomegalovirus exposure and HLA in healthy donors (TCRdb year 2017). At the level of the whole study: In an earlier analysis of approximately 500 of the donors, around 300 Gb of sequence data and 117 million unique TCR beta sequences from 180 million or so T cells were reported. On average, approximately 250,000 unique TCR beta nucleotide sequences were sequenced per donor among 398 genotyped donors of the cohort, with approximately 18% of those sequences being non-productive. The study profiled the T cell repertoires of fewer than 850 subjects by immunosequencing and related them to cytomegalovirus serostatus. Class I and class II HLA loci were covered by the typing at four-digit resolution. In addition to the first cohort of 666 subjects, a separate validation cohort of approximately 120 different subjects was used. Every repertoire in the discovery cohort had been generated on one and the same sequencing platform. Genome-wide SNP genotypes for about 65% of the roughly 670 donors were used in a later genetic analysis, which treated that subset as a discovery cohort. The number of donors typed differed by locus, with about 629-630 for A, B, C, DRB1 and DQB1, around 500 for DQA1, 600 to 610 for DPA1, and roughly 450 for DPB1. Donor age, sex, ethnicity and CMV serostatus were compiled alongside the repertoire data. Of the roughly 400 genotyped donors, over 65% fell in the genetic ancestry cluster associated with self-reported Caucasian donors. Approximately 300 gigabases of sequencing data and around 80 million unique TCR sequences made up an early release that covered 500 to 700 HLA-typed donors. Rather than using new phenotypic data, the later analysis identified candidate immune exposures from TCR beta sequences and from how often those sequences occurred across donors. A later analysis re-analyzed previously published TCR beta repertoires from 650 to 800 donors and added high-resolution HLA genotyping to study TCR occurrence patterns. To predict cytomegalovirus infection status, the study combined high-throughput TCR immunosequencing, statistical association of individual TCRs with disease status, and machine learning. The study aimed to test whether signatures of past pathogen exposure could be identified by cataloging public T cell receptors. To decide whether each TCR beta V gene segment behaved as functional or pseudogenic, an earlier analysis of fewer than 750 of the donors relied on high-throughput TCR beta sequencing. A few DR-DQ haplotypes were treated as single units for association and clustering because of strong linkage in the cohort. Overall study outcomes, separate from this receptor: In a later analysis, most CMV-associated TCR beta chains were found to appear HLA-restricted, with HLA associations seemingly driven largely by CMV exposure. Because some donors lacked HLA typing at each locus, the association tests relied only on the typed subset. The 87-base-pair reads could not distinguish some IMGT-functional V segments, including TRBV6-2 and TRBV6-3, so those segments were excluded. The sequencing pipeline was judged likely to have produced a cluster of highly shared sequence variants as a technical artifact. In this cohort, only TCR beta chains were sequenced, and detectable features were limited by the absence of alpha or paired-chain data. The classifier was reported to diagnose cytomegalovirus status with high specificity and sensitivity in both the original and validation cohorts. In a later analysis, HLA-associated TCR beta chains were found to be more clonally expanded and to have lower generation probabilities than equally common non-associated chains. According to a later genetic analysis, donors in an Asian-associated ancestry cluster had fewer N-insertions in productive TCRs than the approximately 610-donor mean. A further reported finding was that TCR beta sequences accurately predicted the HLA-A and HLA-B alleles for most subjects in the first cohort. In a later genetic analysis, a missense DCLRE1C variant was associated with V-gene and J-gene trimming of TCR beta chains, and the association was replicated in an independent cohort. A later analysis found that TCR association rates varied across HLA loci, with DRB1 alleles showing the most associated TCRs and HLA-C alleles the fewest. In a later analysis, several top co-occurrence clusters were reported to appear linked to parvovirus B19, influenza, CMV and Epstein-Barr virus. Specific HLA alleles were associated with over 15,000 TCR beta sequences at a false discovery rate of 0.05 in a later analysis. Correlated functional status among segregating V segments might be attributable to linkage disequilibrium, but an unknown experimental factor could not be ruled out. The study gave a list of over 150 TCR beta chains associated with cytomegalovirus. The authors suggested that the approach could potentially be extended to other disease states and immunological phenotypes. Presence/absence analyses assumed roughly uniform sequencing depth across donors, an assumption that may not hold. Broadly in line with IMGT annotations, most TCR beta V segments showed up in productive rearrangements about 87% or about 30% of the time in an earlier analysis of under 700 of the donors. Because counts were too low, about 15 rarely observed V segments, including chromosome 9 orphons, were left out of the earlier analysis of about 620 of the donors. Most TCR sequences were observed very rarely across donors, whereas some public TCRs were present in many individuals. The only immune exposure information available for the cohort was CMV serostatus. A few of the identified cytomegalovirus-associated TCR beta chains were confirmed in vitro to be specific for cytomegalovirus antigens. Assigning TCR associations to individual alleles was difficult when HLA alleles, especially DR and DQ, strongly co-occurred.

The cohort comprised approximately 700 healthy bone marrow donors. At the time of sampling, all cohort members were nominally healthy, though unrecorded immune exposures were likely present. The donor was CMV seropositive and was included in the group of 250 to 300 seropositive cohort members. Every donor gave a peripheral blood sample, and the peripheral blood mononuclear cells from that sample were used for TCR beta sequencing. The Qiagen DNeasy Blood Extraction Kit was used to extract genomic DNA from the blood cell samples. The library was built by means of the immunoSEQ multiplex PCR assay. For the multiplex PCR, a mixture combining 60 forward primers for TCR Vbeta segments and 13 reverse primers for TCR Jbeta segments was used. The CDR3 region of rearranged TCR beta genes was amplified from genomic DNA by a multiplex PCR assay. The Illumina HiSeq System was used to sequence the amplified TCR beta libraries as 87-base-pair reads. Processing in the source paper ran as follows. A later analysis counted tens of millions of unique TCR beta chains across the 550 to 750 repertoires, and 10 million to 11 million of these chains were shared by at least two donors. To remove PCR and sequencing errors, raw reads were error-corrected and collapsed into unique sequences using a nearest-neighbor algorithm that merged closely related sequences. To assign V, D and J gene segments, CDR3 sequences were aligned to IMGT reference sequences. For a sequence to be retained, at least a six-nucleotide match to both a V gene segment and a J gene segment was required. Rearrangements were called productive when the CDR3 lacked stop codons and stayed in frame with V and J; all others were non-productive. CDR3 was defined according to IMGT convention as the region running from the second conserved V-encoded cysteine to the conserved J-encoded phenylalanine. The earlier analysis of some 580 of the donors excluded any sequence lacking an unambiguous match to a single V gene segment. An earlier analysis of several hundred of the donors called V segments functional above 56.7% productive rearrangements and segregating when the between-donor standard deviation exceeded 5%. A statistical classification framework was built for diagnosing cytomegalovirus status from the catalog of TCR beta chain sequences. In a later analysis, V and J genes were assigned by comparing TCR nucleotide sequences against IMGT/GENE-DB human TR gene sequences. The TCRdist pipeline was used in a later analysis to assign CDR3 sequences and most-parsimonious VDJ recombination scenarios. In a later analysis, every TCR beta chain was defined by the combination of its CDR3 amino acid sequence and its V-gene family, and reads without a unique V-gene family were dropped. A later analysis removed 592 highly shared, low-generation-probability nucleotide sequences to deal with suspected cross-contamination and a sequencing artifact. A later analysis calculated a clonal expansion index for each public chain from normalized within-repertoire ranks of inferred template counts. Generation probabilities in a later analysis came from a VDJ recombination model fitted to out-of-frame rearrangements, and those results were checked against IGoR. In a later analysis, TCR-TCR, TCR-HLA and TCR-CMV co-occurrence was scored with hypergeometric tests, and a repertoire-size bias correction was applied to TCR pairs. False discovery rates were estimated in a later analysis by permuting HLA or CMV assignments 20 times. In a later analysis, co-occurring TCRs were grouped using DBSCAN, with TCRdist sequence similarity added in when clustering inside HLA-allele-positive subsets. For co-occurrence clustering, repertoires with fewer than 30,000 or more than 120,000 public chains were excluded, along with several repertoires with anomalous nucleotide sharing. TCRdb obtained this table from immuneACCESS and retained in-frame rearrangements with V and J assigned. These tables miss some clones; where compared with another copy, unresolved V genes account for less than half of the shortfall, and the remainder is unexplained. V and J calls and clone size follow that table, whereas D and trimming were derived from the DNA. The sample contains some 57,000 clones, 80% to 90% of them found a single time. Over 1.2% of the sample belongs to the ten largest clones.

The cysteine opens and the phenylalanine closes a CDR3 of 15 amino acids. Only the CDR3 DNA is retained, 45 bases long and in frame from the first base. CDR1 SGDLS and CDR2 YYNGEE were looked up in the germline V gene. The V end gives up 3 bases and the J end 3 bases, leaving 3 bases in the junction not matched to a gene. For this clone: It lacks a known antigen. Nothing much larger sits one base from this clone, and base qualities are not available.

The sample comprised PBMCs. The chain is made from TRBV9 and TRBJ2-1, with 10 middle bases fitting TRBD1. The TCR was taken from a man aged 30 to 39 in good health and CMV-seropositive. The CDR3 reads as follows: CASSAGQGGYNEQFF. The DNA reads TGTGCCAGCAGCGCCGGACAGGGGGGCTACAATGAGCAGTTCTTC.